The clone carrying this T cell receptor beta chain has ten or more counts. The study used a library that attached unique molecular identifiers to individual cDNA molecules. The authors' processing: The median was roughly 100,000 TCRs per sample, ranging roughly 20,000 to 750,000. Using its own MiXCR run on the RACE reads, TCRdb lists one record per CDR3 protein. Here the V and J calls rest on TCRdb's processing, not on the authors' analysis. Of about 84,000 distinct CDR3 sequences listed, 8.5% to 12% are singletons. Germline loops: CDR1 GTSNPN, CDR2 SVGIG (reference sequence). The CDR3 covers 14 residues. The germline V and J ends were trimmed by 0 bases and 2 bases, with 8 bases remaining between them. These data belong to a study of human T cells and chemical hapten exposure. Documented time point: patch test 2, 6 weeks after DPC sensitization. Regarding treatment: therapeutic diphenylcyclopropenone sensitization with weekly scalp DPC.

This chain links TRBV30 with TRBJ1-5; D uncertain. Sequences were derived from whole blood, sampled in connection with sensitization to the hapten diphenylcyclopropenone (DPC). The receptor was isolated from a woman aged 45-65 years with alopecia areata. Some clones in this sample may be carry-over from other donors' samples. The CDR3 reads CAWSVLGGNQPQHF. CDR3 in DNA: TGTGCCTGGAGTGTGTTGGGCGGCAATCAGCCCCAGCATTTT. The whole variable domain, remainder taken from reference TRBV30 and TRBJ1-5, is SQTIHQWPATLVQPVGSPLSLECTVEGTSNPNLYWYRQAAGRGLQLLFYSVGIGQISSEVPQNLSASRPQDRQFILSSKKLLLSDSGFYLCAWSVLGGNQPQHFGDGTRLSIL.